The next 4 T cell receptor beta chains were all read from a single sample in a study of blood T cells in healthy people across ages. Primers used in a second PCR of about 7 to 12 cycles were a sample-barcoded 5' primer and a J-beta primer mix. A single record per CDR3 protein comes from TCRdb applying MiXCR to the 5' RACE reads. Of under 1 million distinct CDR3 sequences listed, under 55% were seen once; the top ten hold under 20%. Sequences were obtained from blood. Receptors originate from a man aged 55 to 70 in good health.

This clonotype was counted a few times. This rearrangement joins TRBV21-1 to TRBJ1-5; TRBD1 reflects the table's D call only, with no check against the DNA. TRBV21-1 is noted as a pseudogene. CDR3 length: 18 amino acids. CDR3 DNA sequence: TGTGCCAGCAGCCACACGACACGGGCCGGTGATAGCAATCAGCCCCAGCATTTT. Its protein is CASSHTTRAGDSNQPQHF.

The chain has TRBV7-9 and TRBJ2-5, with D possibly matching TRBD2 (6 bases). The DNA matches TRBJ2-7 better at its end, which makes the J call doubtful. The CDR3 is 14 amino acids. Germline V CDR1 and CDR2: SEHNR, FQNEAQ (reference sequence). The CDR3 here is CASSGEGASYEQYF. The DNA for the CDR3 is TGTGCCAGCTCGGGGGAAGGGGCTTCTTACGAGCAGTACTTC.

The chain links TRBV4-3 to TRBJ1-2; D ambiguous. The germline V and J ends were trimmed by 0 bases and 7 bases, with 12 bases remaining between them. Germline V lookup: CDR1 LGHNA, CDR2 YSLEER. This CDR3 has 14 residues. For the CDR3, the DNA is TGCGCCAGCAGCCAAGATCTGAAGGCTCCTGGCTACACCTTC. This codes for CASSQDLKAPGYTF.

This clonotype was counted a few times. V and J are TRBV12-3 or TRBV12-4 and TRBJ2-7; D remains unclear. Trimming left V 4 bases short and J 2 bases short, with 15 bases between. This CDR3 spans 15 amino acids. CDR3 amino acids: CASSSETVSPYEQYF. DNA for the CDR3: TGTGCCAGCAGTTCGGAGACGGTGAGCCCCTACGAGCAGTACTTC.